The 12 T cell receptor beta chains listed next were all sequenced from one sample in a study of T-cell memory formation after mild COVID-19. Each CDR3 protein gets one entry after TCRdb re-called the 5' RACE reads with MiXCR. The profile shows 200,000 to 250,000 distinct CDR3 sequences, about 16% of them singletons. The sample comprised PBMCs or a T cell subset sorted from them (not recorded which). These receptors all stem from a young man who had mild COVID-19 (a few samples of this study predate the infection). Cell type and time point are not known.

This clonotype showed up just a few times. The CDR3 spells CASSYRVVGETQYF. Written as DNA, the CDR3 is TGTGCCAGCAGTTACAGGGTCGTTGGAGAGACCCAGTACTTC. This sequence joins TRBV6-2 or TRBV6-3 and TRBJ2-5; D is unclear. Trimming pared 2 bases from V and 4 bases from J, leaving 11 bases between. The CDR3 contains 14 residues. Germline CDR1 MNHEY, CDR2 SVGEGT.

This rearrangement joins TRBV18 to TRBJ2-5; 9 positions match TRBD2. Germline trimming cut 8 bases from V and 2 bases from J; bases unmatched to any gene: 15. CDR1 is KGHSH, CDR2 LQKENI, per germline. The CDR3 is 17 residues long. CDR3: CASGRTSALREQETQYF. CDR3 in DNA: TGTGCCAGCGGTCGGACTAGCGCTTTGAGGGAGCAAGAGACCCAGTACTTC.

J is TRBJ2-1 and V is TRBV11-2; TRBD1 agrees at 9 bases. The CDR3 totals 16 residues. From germline, CDR1 is SGHAT and CDR2 FQNNGV. Trimming removed 6 bases from V and 4 bases from J; junction bases left unmatched: 10. The CDR3 here is CASRRAGTGHYNEQFF. CDR3 DNA sequence: TGTGCCAGCAGGCGTGCCGGGACAGGGCATTACAATGAGCAGTTCTTC.

This chain uses TRBV7-3 with TRBJ2-5; either TRBD1 or TRBD2 may fit D (5 bases each). The germline gives CDR1 SGHTA, CDR2 FQGTGA. This CDR3 has 14 residues. Trimming pared 3 bases from V and 3 bases from J, leaving 11 bases between. The CDR3, as DNA: TGTGCCAGCAGCTTGACCGGGGCCGAAGAGACCCAGTACTTC. This sequence encodes CASSLTGAEETQYF.

The rearrangement uses TRBV12-3 or TRBV12-4 and TRBJ1-2; D uncertain. CDR3 length equals 15 residues. Trimming cost V 1 base and J 8 bases, with 17 bases left between them. The CDR3 coding sequence is TGTGCCAGCAGTTTAGAGGCAGCCTTCAGTAGGGGCTACACCTTC. The encoded protein is CASSLEAAFSRGYTF.

This clonotype has more than one count but fewer than ten. The J gene is TRBJ1-1, the V gene TRBV7-9; no reliable D call. This CDR3 is 12 amino acids long. CDR1 and CDR2 from the germline V gene are SEHNR and FQNEAQ (reference sequence). Trimming removed 2 bases from V and 8 bases from J, with 9 bases in between. CDR3 in amino acids: CASSLSAGEAFF. DNA for the CDR3: TGTGCCAGCAGCTTAAGTGCTGGGGAAGCTTTCTTT.

The CDR3 here is CASSPHPRVPAEAFF. The CDR3 DNA follows: TGTGCCAGCTCACCGCACCCACGAGTCCCAGCTGAAGCTTTCTTT. The J gene is TRBJ1-1, the V gene TRBV18; unclear D gene. Germline-derived CDR1 and CDR2 are KGHSH and LQKENI. This CDR3 is built from 15 residues. Trimming left V 3 bases short and J 6 bases short, with 17 bases between. The variable domain in full, with the rest retrieved from reference TRBV18 and TRBJ1-1, is NAGVMQNPRHLVRRRGQEARLRCSPMKGHSHVYWYRQLPEEGLKFMVYLQKENIIDESGMPKERFSAEFPKEGPSILRIQQVVRGDSAAYFCASSPHPRVPAEAFFGQGTRLTVV.

The sample holds a few counts of this clonotype. The chain has TRBV5-6 and TRBJ2-4; the D call may be TRBD1 or TRBD2 (5 bases each). CDR1 SGHDT and CDR2 YYEEEE come from the germline V gene. With 4 bases removed from V and 1 base from J, the gap between germline ends came to 9 bases. This CDR3 comprises 14 residues. The CDR3 region has the DNA TGTGCCAGCAGCGCCGGGGCGGCCAAAAACATTCAGTACTTC. Translation gives CASSAGAAKNIQYF.

This clonotype was counted many times. This chain connects TRBV10-3 to TRBJ2-1; 10 nucleotides match TRBD2. The CDR3 totals 15 residues. The J segment lost 6 bases and the V segment lost 11 bases, leaving 13 bases of the junction unmatched. In germline, CDR1 is ENHRY, CDR2 SYGVKD. CDR3 sequence (DNA): TGTGCCGCTAAGTCGCTAGCGGGGGCGCTCAATGAGCAGTTCTTC. Translated, it gives CAAKSLAGALNEQFF.

This chain links TRBV7-9 with TRBJ1-2; D gene uncertain. The CDR3 spans 13 residues. Trimming removed 5 bases from V and 2 bases from J, with 9 bases in between. Germline V gene data show CDR1 as SEHNR and CDR2 as FQNEAQ (reference sequence). The CDR3 loop is CASSSSWNYGYTF. In DNA form, the CDR3 reads TGTGCCAGCAGCAGCAGCTGGAACTATGGCTACACCTTC.

The chain carries TRBV6-6 and TRBJ1-1, with D perhaps TRBD1 (6 bases). The germline V gene encodes CDR1 MNHNY and CDR2 SVGAGI (reference sequence). V was shortened by 6 bases and J by 7 bases, with 24 bases between the two germline ends. The CDR3 length is 16 residues. The CDR3 protein is CASRSRGGGPGIEAFF. For the CDR3, the DNA is TGTGCCAGCAGGTCACGGGGTGGGGGGCCTGGGATTGAAGCTTTCTTT.

This rearrangement joins TRBV28 to TRBJ2-5; 10 nucleotides agree with TRBD2. The length of the CDR3 is 15 residues. The germline V gene has CDR1 MDHEN and CDR2 SYDVKM. With V trimmed by 3 bases and J by 1 base, 2 bases remained unmatched. CDR3 DNA: TGTGCCAGCAGTTTGCTAGCGGGGGCCCAAGAGACCCAGTACTTC. This encodes CASSLLAGAQETQYF.